The sample holds a few counts of the clone carrying this T cell receptor beta chain. The antigen remains undetermined. The data were obtained in a study of T-cell memory formation after mild COVID-19. About the research overall: TCR clusters showed largely donor specificity. Findings of the study overall: Day 15 to 85 contracting clones showed balanced CD4/CD8; day 15 to 37 expanders favored CD4+.

This CDR3 is built from 13 residues. The V gene lost 5 bases and the J gene lost 1 base, with 8 bases spanning the gap. TCRdb redid the calling of the 5' RACE reads with MiXCR, one entry per CDR3 protein. The sample includes 200,000 to 300,000 distinct CDR3 sequences, roughly 15% seen only once; the top ten take 2% to 2.5%. The gene calls are TRBV12-3 or TRBV12-4 and TRBJ1-1; no definite D call. The origin of this receptor is an adult woman who had mild COVID-19 (a few samples of this study predate the infection). Cell type and time point are not known. The sequenced sample consisted of PBMCs or a T cell subset sorted from them (not recorded which). The CDR3 here is CASSPYTNTEAFF. CDR3 nucleotides: TGTGCCAGCAGTCCATACACGAACACTGAAGCTTTCTTT.